This T cell receptor beta chain was observed in a study of cytomegalovirus exposure and HLA in healthy donors. The CDR3 has 15 residues. CDR1 and CDR2 from the germline V gene are LNHDA and SQIVND (reference sequence). Trimming removed 3 bases at V and 4 bases at J, with 14 bases between. Primers: 60 Vbeta forward and 13 Jbeta reverse. The data were produced by immunoSEQ multiplex PCR, yet TCRdb's version contains in-frame clones alone and is incomplete. The repertoire holds 190,000 or so clones, with more than 75% as singletons. Sequenced sample: PBMCs. V is TRBV19 and J is TRBJ2-3; weak D call: TRBD1 (5 bases). This TCR derives from a woman aged 45 to 65 in good health and CMV-seropositive. The CDR3 here is CASSIYGVGPDTQYF. The CDR3 DNA is TGTGCCAGTAGTATCTATGGTGTGGGGCCAGATACGCAGTATTTT. Full variable domain (missing parts from reference TRBV19 and TRBJ2-3): DGGITQSPKYLFRKEGQNVTLSCEQNLNHDAMYWYRQDPGQGLRLIYYSQIVNDFQKGDIAEGYSVSREKKESFPLTVTSAQKNPTAFYLCASSIYGVGPDTQYFGPGTRLTVL.